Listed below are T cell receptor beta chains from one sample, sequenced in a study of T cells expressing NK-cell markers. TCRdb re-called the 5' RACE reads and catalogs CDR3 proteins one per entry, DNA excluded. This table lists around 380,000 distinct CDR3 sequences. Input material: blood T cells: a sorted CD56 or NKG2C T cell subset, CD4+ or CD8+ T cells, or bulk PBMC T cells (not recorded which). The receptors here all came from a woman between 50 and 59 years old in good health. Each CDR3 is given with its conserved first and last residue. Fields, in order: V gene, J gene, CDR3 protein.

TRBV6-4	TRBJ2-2	CAIKTVTGELFF
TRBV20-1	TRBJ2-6	CSARGPDRKSSGANVLTF
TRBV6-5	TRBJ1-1	CASLQLGGPHEAFF
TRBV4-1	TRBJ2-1	CASSPRQERDLHASYNEQFF
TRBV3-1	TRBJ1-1	CASSRYNTEAFF
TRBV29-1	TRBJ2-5	CSVIQGVGETQYF
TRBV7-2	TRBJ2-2	CASSLIASGRGATGELFF
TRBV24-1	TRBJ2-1	CATSDNPGLKAYNEQFF
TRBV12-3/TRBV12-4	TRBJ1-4	CASRRPKGEKLFF
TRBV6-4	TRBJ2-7	CASSLEHSYEQYF
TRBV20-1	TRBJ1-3	CSATTGRGGNTIYF
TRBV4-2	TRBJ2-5	CASSQGLGRGAGETQYF
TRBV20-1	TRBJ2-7	CSARQAGYEQYF
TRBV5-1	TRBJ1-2	CASSTELNYGYTF
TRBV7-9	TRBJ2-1	CASHPEDSYNEQFF
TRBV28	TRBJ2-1	CASSSYRGLSNEQFF
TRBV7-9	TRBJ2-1	CAGLRLAENNEQFF
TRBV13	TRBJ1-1	CASSPDSVKAFF
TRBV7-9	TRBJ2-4	CASSQIGSTENIQYF
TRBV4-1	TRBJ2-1	CASSQDRARFLNEQFF
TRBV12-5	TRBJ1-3	CASGRQGGSGNTIYF
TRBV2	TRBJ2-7	CASSEIPGREQYF
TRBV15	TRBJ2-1	CATSRGGGPYNEQFF
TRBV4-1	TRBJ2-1	CASSHAGDNEQFF
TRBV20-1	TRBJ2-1	CSARVPGLGREQFF
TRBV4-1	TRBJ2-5	CASTNPGGDGTQYF
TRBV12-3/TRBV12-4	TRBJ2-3	CASGFGDTQYF
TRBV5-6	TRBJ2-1	CASRSPHSEQFF
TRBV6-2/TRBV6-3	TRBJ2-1	CASSEGQTPNNEQFF
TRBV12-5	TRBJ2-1	CASGGTGNPEQFF
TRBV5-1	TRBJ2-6	CASRSLRKEPQLAGANVLTF
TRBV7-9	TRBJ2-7	CASSPGTGKTYEQYF
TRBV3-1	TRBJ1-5	CASSPRGVDNQPQHF
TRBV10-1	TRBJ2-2	CASSEFRNTGELFF
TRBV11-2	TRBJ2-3	CASSSISGRADTQYF
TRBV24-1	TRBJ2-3	CATSSSGRASDTQYF
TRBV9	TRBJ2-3	CASSATSTDTQYF
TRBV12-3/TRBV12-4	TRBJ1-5	CASRWTGVDQPQHF
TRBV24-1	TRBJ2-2	CATSGLSGRADTGELFF
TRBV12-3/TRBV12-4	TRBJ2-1	CASLSGARYNEQFF
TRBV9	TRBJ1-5	CASSADADRGDQPQHF
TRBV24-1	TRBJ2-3	CATSDTFTDTQYF
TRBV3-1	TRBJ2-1	CASSRDRAVPKQFF
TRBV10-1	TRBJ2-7	CASPGGMFSEQYF
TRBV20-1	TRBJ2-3	CSADRGARDTQYF
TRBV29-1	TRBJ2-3	CSVEEVGSDTQYF
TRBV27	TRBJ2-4	CASSFLGVNIQYF